The present T cell receptor (beta chain) was sequenced within a study of blood T cell repertoires in COVID-19. As for the study in general: The analysed material was cDNA or gDNA that came from T cells, B-cell-depleted T cells, or PBMCs.

The trim removed 4 bases at V and 4 bases at J, leaving 5 bases unmatched. The CDR3 loop spans 15 amino acids. CDR1 is SEHNR, CDR2 FQNEAQ, per germline (reference sequence). Authors' data handling: Amplification with reference gene primers provided the estimates of nucleated cell counts. Sequencing used immunoSEQ multiplex PCR; TCRdb keeps in-frame clones, though not all of them. V and J calls and clone size are those listed in that table; D and trimming were worked out from the DNA. This table holds some 120,000 clones, 65% to 85% found once. Sequenced sample: peripheral blood. The clonotype was recovered from a man aged 25-45 years with COVID-19, enrolled during active disease. The V gene is TRBV7-9, the J gene TRBJ2-3, with 10 bases identical to TRBD2. CDR3 region: CASSSLAGVSDTQYF. In DNA form, the CDR3 reads TGTGCCAGCAGCTCCCTAGCGGGAGTGTCAGATACGCAGTATTTT.